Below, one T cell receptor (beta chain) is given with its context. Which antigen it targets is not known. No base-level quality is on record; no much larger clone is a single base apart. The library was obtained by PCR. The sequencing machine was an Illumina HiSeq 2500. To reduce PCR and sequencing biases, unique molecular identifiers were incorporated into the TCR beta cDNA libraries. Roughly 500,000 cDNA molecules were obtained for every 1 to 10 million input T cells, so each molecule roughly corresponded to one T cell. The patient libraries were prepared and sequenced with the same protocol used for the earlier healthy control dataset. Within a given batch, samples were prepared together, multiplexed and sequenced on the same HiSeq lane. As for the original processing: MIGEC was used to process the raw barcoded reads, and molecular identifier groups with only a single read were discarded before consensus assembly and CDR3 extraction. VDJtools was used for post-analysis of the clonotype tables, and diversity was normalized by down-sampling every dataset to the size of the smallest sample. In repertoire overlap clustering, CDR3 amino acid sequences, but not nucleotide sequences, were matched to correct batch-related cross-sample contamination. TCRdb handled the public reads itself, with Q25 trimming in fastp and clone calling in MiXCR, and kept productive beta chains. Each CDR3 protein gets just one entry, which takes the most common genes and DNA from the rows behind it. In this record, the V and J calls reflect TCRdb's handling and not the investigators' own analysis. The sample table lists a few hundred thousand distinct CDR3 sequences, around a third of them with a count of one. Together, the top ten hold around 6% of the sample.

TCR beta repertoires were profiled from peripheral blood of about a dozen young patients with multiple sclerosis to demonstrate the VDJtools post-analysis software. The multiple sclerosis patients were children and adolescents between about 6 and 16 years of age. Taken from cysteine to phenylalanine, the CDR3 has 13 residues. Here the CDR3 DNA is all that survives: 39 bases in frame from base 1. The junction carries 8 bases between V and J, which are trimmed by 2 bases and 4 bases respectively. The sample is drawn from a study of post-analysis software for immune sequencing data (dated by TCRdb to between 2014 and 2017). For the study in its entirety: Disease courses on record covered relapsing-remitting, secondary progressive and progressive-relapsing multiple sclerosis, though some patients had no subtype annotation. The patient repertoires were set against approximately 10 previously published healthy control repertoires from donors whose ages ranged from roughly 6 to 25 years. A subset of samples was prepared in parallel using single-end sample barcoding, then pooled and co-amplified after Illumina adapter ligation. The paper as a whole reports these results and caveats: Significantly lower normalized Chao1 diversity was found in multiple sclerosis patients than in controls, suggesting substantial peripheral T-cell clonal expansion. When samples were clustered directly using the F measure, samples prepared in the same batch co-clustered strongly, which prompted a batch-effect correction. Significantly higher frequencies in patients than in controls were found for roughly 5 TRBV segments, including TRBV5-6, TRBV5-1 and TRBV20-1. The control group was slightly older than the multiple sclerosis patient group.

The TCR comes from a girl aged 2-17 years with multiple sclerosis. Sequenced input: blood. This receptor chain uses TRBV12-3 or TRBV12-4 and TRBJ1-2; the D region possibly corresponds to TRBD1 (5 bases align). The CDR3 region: CASSLWGSYGYTF. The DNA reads TGTGCCAGCAGTTTATGGGGGAGCTATGGCTACACCTTC.